One sample yielded the 12 T cell receptor beta chains listed below, sequenced in a study of T cells in localized non-small cell lung cancer. The data were produced by immunoSEQ multiplex PCR, yet TCRdb's version contains in-frame clones alone and is incomplete. The repertoire holds around 100,000 clones, with roughly 87% as singletons. Specimen: peripheral blood, collected before any cancer treatment. These receptors all come from a man between 40 and 69 years old with stage I squamous cell lung carcinoma.

The chain carries TRBV5-4 and TRBJ2-4; D perhaps matches TRBD2 (6 bases). CDR1 is SGHNT, CDR2 YYREEE, per germline (reference sequence). This CDR3 spans 15 amino acids. V lost 5 bases to trimming and J lost 1 base, with 13 bases between them. Here the CDR3 DNA reads TGTGCCAGCAGTCTCCCGGGGACTGCCAAAAACATTCAGTACTTC. Its protein product is CASSLPGTAKNIQYF.

This chain uses TRBV27 with TRBJ1-6, with a tentative D call TRBD1 (5 bases). Trimming shortened V by 6 bases and J by 8 bases, and 17 bases separated the two germline ends. Germline CDR1 MNHEY, CDR2 SMNVEV (reference sequence). The CDR3 sequence is 15 residues long. In DNA form, the CDR3 reads TGTGCCAGCAGGGCCCTGGACACGTTATATTCACCCCTCCACTTT. Amino acids: CASRALDTLYSPLHF.

The table lists this clone with a count of one. The chain recombines TRBV15 with TRBJ2-1; D might be TRBD1 (5 bases). The CDR3 covers 18 residues. Germline V gene lookup returns CDR1 LNHNV and CDR2 YYDKDF (reference sequence). Trimming shortened V by 0 bases and J by 2 bases, and 17 bases separated the two germline ends. The CDR3 region is CATSREYGAQVPYNEQFF. The CDR3 DNA sequence: TGTGCCACCAGCAGAGAATATGGGGCGCAGGTACCCTACAATGAGCAGTTCTTC.

The chain uses TRBV18 and TRBJ2-5; D gene ambiguous. V lost 5 bases to trimming and J lost 2 bases, with 3 bases between them. CDR1 and CDR2 (germline): KGHSH, LQKENI. The CDR3 has 11 amino acids. The CDR3 DNA reads as TGTGCCAGCTCATTTCAAGAGACCCAGTACTTC. Translation gives CASSFQETQYF. Full variable domain (outside the CDR3, taken from reference TRBV18 and TRBJ2-5): NAGVMQNPRHLVRRRGQEARLRCSPMKGHSHVYWYRQLPEEGLKFMVYLQKENIIDESGMPKERFSAEFPKEGPSILRIQQVVRGDSAAYFCASSFQETQYFGPGTRLLVL.

J is TRBJ1-1 and V is TRBV5-4; D possibly corresponds to TRBD1 (6 bases). V dropped 5 bases and J dropped 2 bases, with 16 bases sitting between them. The CDR3 length is 15 residues. Germline CDR1 and CDR2: SGHNT and YYREEE (reference sequence). The chain's CDR3 is CASRARGGRNTEAFF. CDR3 DNA: TGTGCCAGCAGGGCGAGGGGGGGCCGAAACACTGAAGCTTTCTTT.

The chain carries TRBV5-1 and TRBJ1-5; TRBD1 matches at 12 bases. Germline CDR1 is SGHRS and CDR2 is YFSETQ. This CDR3 is 14 amino acids long. With 4 bases clipped from V and 10 bases from J, the junction kept 6 bases outside the gene matches. The CDR3 spells CASSPGTGGRPQHF. The CDR3 DNA sequence: TGCGCCAGCAGCCCCGGGACAGGGGGCCGCCCCCAGCATTTT.

This clone was observed a few times. This sequence joins TRBV2 and TRBJ1-1; no firm D call. This CDR3 region has 10 residues. Germline loops: CDR1 SNHLY, CDR2 FYNNEI. V was clipped by 6 bases and J by 7 bases, with 6 bases between them. Here the CDR3 DNA reads TGTGCCAGCAGGGACCTTGAAGCTTTCTTT. Residues: CASRDLEAFF.

The V gene is TRBV6-6, the J gene TRBJ1-2, with TRBD1 as a possible D gene (5 bases). This CDR3 has 12 residues. The V gene's germline CDR1 is MNHNY and CDR2 SVGAGI (reference sequence). V was shortened by 11 bases and J by 4 bases, with 14 bases between the two germline ends. The CDR3 sequence: CAVLRGPYGYTF. The DNA of the CDR3 is TGTGCCGTACTTCGGGGACCCTATGGCTACACCTTC.

The V and J genes are TRBV5-1 and TRBJ1-2; 7 bases align to TRBD1. Per germline, CDR1 SGHRS and CDR2 YFSETQ. J gave up 8 bases and V 2 bases, and 6 bases lay outside the gene matches. The CDR3 covers 13 residues. The CDR3 sequence: CASSLNTGAGYTF. CDR3 coding DNA: TGCGCCAGCAGCTTAAATACAGGGGCCGGCTACACCTTC.

The chain carries TRBV5-4 and TRBJ1-1; tentative D call: TRBD1 (6 bases). CDR3 length equals 14 residues. V was trimmed by 2 bases and J by 1 base, leaving 9 bases between them. Per germline, CDR1 SGHNT and CDR2 YYREEE (reference sequence). This CDR3 reads CASSFGGRNTEAFF. CDR3 DNA: TGTGCCAGCAGCTTCGGGGGGCGGAACACTGAAGCTTTCTTT.

The rearrangement joins TRBV27 to TRBJ1-6; tentative D call: TRBD1 (6 bases). With 6 bases removed from V and 5 bases from J, the gap between germline ends came to 11 bases. CDR1 and CDR2 from the germline V gene are MNHEY and SMNVEV (reference sequence). The CDR3 has 14 residues. The CDR3 DNA sequence: TGTGCCAGCAGATTGACAGGAGATAATTCACCCCTCCACTTT. It is translated as CASRLTGDNSPLHF.

This sequence joins TRBV27 and TRBJ1-4; 7 positions match TRBD1. V lost 3 bases, J lost 8 bases, and 6 bases stayed unmatched. This CDR3 contains 14 residues. CDR1 is MNHEY, CDR2 SMNVEV, per germline (reference sequence). CDR3 DNA sequence: TGTGCCAGCAGTTTTATAGGACAGGTCGAAAAACTGTTTTTT. Translation gives CASSFIGQVEKLFF.